Below are 20 T cell receptor beta chains sequenced from a single sample in a study of spatial heterogeneity in lung cancer. Study results and limitations: Within tumors, counts of expanded alpha and beta TCRs tracked tumor mutation counts.

Using its own MiXCR run on the 5' RACE reads, TCRdb lists one record per CDR3 protein. The sample lists fewer than 2,000 distinct CDR3 sequences; roughly 6.4% were seen once. These receptors have no known antigen. Time point described: sample taken at primary tumor resection. Sequences were derived from lung tumor tissue, sampled at surgery. These receptors were collected from a female donor with early-stage non-small cell lung cancer.

This clonotype is labeled medium-sized (0.01 to 0.1%). The chain is built from TRBV5-1 and TRBJ2-1; D gene ambiguous. CDR3 size: 13 residues. CDR1 and CDR2 (germline): SGHRS, YFSETQ. The V gene lost 5 bases and the J gene lost 3 bases, with 9 bases spanning the gap. CDR3 sequence (DNA): TGCGCCAGCAGACTTGGCAACTACAATGAGCAGTTCTTC. Translation: CASRLGNYNEQFF.

This clonotype is classed as medium-sized (0.01 to 0.1%). V usage is TRBV14 and J usage is TRBJ2-3, with TRBD1 as a possible D gene (6 bases). CDR1 is SGHDN, CDR2 FVKESK, per germline. Deletions cut 5 bases from V and 2 bases from J, with 8 bases between. The CDR3 is 13 residues long. In nucleotides, the CDR3 is TGTGCCAGCAGCAACAGGGTCACAGATACGCAGTATTTT. Protein sequence: CASSNRVTDTQYF.

This clonotype rates as medium-sized. V and J are TRBV28 and TRBJ1-3; 9 bases match TRBD1. This CDR3 is built from 15 residues. Germline CDR1 and CDR2: MDHEN and SYDVKM. V was pared by 3 bases and J by 0 bases, with 0 bases of the junction left unmatched. The CDR3 protein is CASSLTGGSGNTIYF. CDR3 DNA sequence: TGTGCCAGCAGTTTGACAGGGGGCTCTGGAAACACCATATATTTT.

V gene TRBV6-5 combines with J gene TRBJ1-1, with D tentatively TRBD1 (6 bases). The V gene lost 4 bases and the J gene lost 7 bases, with 19 bases spanning the gap. Germline loops: CDR1 MNHEY, CDR2 SVGAGI. The CDR3 runs to 15 residues. The DNA for the CDR3 is TGTGCCAGCAGTTTCAGGACAGCGCCGGGCCTTGAAGCTTTCTTT. Amino acids: CASSFRTAPGLEAFF.

This sequence joins TRBV3-1 and TRBJ2-5, with D maybe TRBD2 (6 bases). V was cut by 4 bases and J by 3 bases, with 15 bases left in between. The CDR3 runs 15 residues. Germline values: CDR1 LGHDT, CDR2 YNNKEL (reference sequence). DNA for the CDR3: TGTGCCAGCAGCCCCGCTACTGGAGGGGAAGAGACCCAGTACTTC. Translating gives CASSPATGGEETQYF.

By proportion, this clonotype is medium-sized. The rearrangement links TRBV19 to TRBJ2-1, with 13 positions matching TRBD2. The germline CDR1 and CDR2 sequences are LNHDA and SQIVND (reference sequence). The J segment lost 7 bases and the V segment lost 1 base, leaving 7 bases of the junction unmatched. This CDR3 spans 17 amino acids. The CDR3 loop is CASSIAFRLAGGNEQFF. The CDR3, as DNA: TGTGCCAGTAGTATAGCTTTCCGACTAGCGGGAGGTAATGAGCAGTTCTTC.

By share of the sample, this clonotype is medium-sized (0.01 to 0.1%). The CDR3 DNA is TGTGCCAGCAGTCTCACCAGGGGTAAGGCTGAAGCTTTCTTT. Translated, it gives CASSLTRGKAEAFF. V and J are TRBV28 and TRBJ1-1, with D possibly being TRBD1 (6 bases). Between the trimmed V and J ends, which lost 5 bases and 6 bases, there was a span of 16 bases. Germline V CDR1 and CDR2: MDHEN, SYDVKM. This CDR3 has 14 amino acids.

By share, this clonotype ranks as medium-sized. The chain recombines TRBV29-1 with TRBJ2-7; 7 positions agree with TRBD2. The CDR3 extends over 14 amino acids. Germline assignment: CDR1 SQVTM and CDR2 ANQGSEA. V was clipped by 6 bases and J by 4 bases; unmatched bases: 12. The CDR3 nucleotides read TGCAGCGTCAGAGTTCCAGGGACTACATACGAGCAGTACGTC. Translated: CSVRVPGTTYEQYV.

By share of the sample, this clonotype is medium-sized. The chain links TRBV6-5 to TRBJ2-1; D perhaps matches TRBD1 (6 bases). Germline CDR1 is MNHEY and CDR2 is SVGAGI. The CDR3 is 14 residues long. V dropped 4 bases and J dropped 2 bases, with 9 bases sitting between them. The CDR3 bases are TGTGCCAGCAGTTCACAGGGAGCCTACAATGAGCAGTTCTTC. Translating gives CASSSQGAYNEQFF.

Sample share makes this clonotype medium-sized (0.01 to 0.1%). The rearrangement links TRBV5-1 to TRBJ1-1; 10 positions agree with TRBD1. Germline V gene data show CDR1 as SGHRS and CDR2 as YFSETQ. The CDR3 length is 15 residues. The V gene end was trimmed by 4 bases and the J gene end by 4 bases; junction bases not matched to a gene: 7. The CDR3 protein is CASSTPRTGGTEAFF. In nucleotides, the CDR3 is TGCGCCAGCAGCACACCACGGACAGGGGGCACTGAAGCTTTCTTT.

This chain links TRBV4-1 with TRBJ2-1, with D perhaps TRBD2 (5 bases). The CDR3 runs to 15 residues. Trimming took off 4 bases at V and 4 bases at J, with 14 bases between the two ends. Germline lookup yields CDR1 MGHRA and CDR2 YSYEKL. The CDR3 region is CASSLEDEGYNEQFF. The DNA of the CDR3 is TGCGCCAGCAGCCTGGAGGACGAGGGTTACAATGAGCAGTTCTTC.

This clonotype is judged medium-sized. This rearrangement joins TRBV28 to TRBJ2-3; unclear D gene. Trimming cost V 6 bases and J 3 bases, with 13 bases left between them. Germline V CDR1 and CDR2: MDHEN, SYDVKM. This CDR3 has 14 residues. In DNA, the CDR3 is TGTGCCAGCAGCCAGGACCAGGTGACAGATACGCAGTATTTT. It encodes CASSQDQVTDTQYF.

This clonotype is termed medium-sized. The chain couples TRBV13 to TRBJ2-3, with 11 bases lining up with TRBD2. V trimming: 2 bases; J trimming: 2 bases; junction bases outside the gene matches: 9. Germline CDR1 and CDR2: PRHDT and FYEKMQ (reference sequence). This CDR3 spans 18 amino acids. The CDR3 DNA reads as TGTGCCAGCAGCTTATCCCACTTAGCGGGGGGGGCCACAGATACGCAGTATTTT. This sequence encodes CASSLSHLAGGATDTQYF. Drawing the rest from reference TRBV13 and TRBJ2-3, the complete variable domain is AAGVIQSPRHLIKEKRETATLKCYPIPRHDTVYWYQQGPGQDPQFLISFYEKMQSDKGSIPDRFSAQQFSDYHSELNMSSLELGDSALYFCASSLSHLAGGATDTQYFGPGTRLTVL.

By share, this clonotype ranks as medium-sized (0.01 to 0.1%). The chain is built from TRBV7-3 and TRBJ1-1; D might be TRBD1 (6 bases). The CDR3 is made up of 13 amino acids. V shed 4 bases and J shed 1 base, with 7 bases lying between them. The V gene's germline CDR1 is SGHTA and CDR2 FQGTGA. CDR3: CASSSTGNTEAFF. CDR3 nucleotides: TGTGCCAGCAGCTCGACAGGGAACACTGAAGCTTTCTTT.

In its sample, this clonotype ranks as medium-sized. V usage is TRBV7-2 and J usage is TRBJ2-3; tentatively, D is TRBD1 (6 bases). Trimming removed 4 bases from V and 4 bases from J, with 18 bases in between. The CDR3 covers 16 residues. Germline loops: CDR1 SGHTA, CDR2 FQGNSA. CDR3 in amino acids: CASSSGLPGGSDTQYF. CDR3 nucleotides: TGTGCCAGCAGCTCCGGACTCCCTGGGGGCTCAGATACGCAGTATTTT. Full variable domain (outside the CDR3, taken from reference TRBV7-2 and TRBJ2-3): GAGVSQSPSNKVTEKGKDVELRCDPISGHTALYWYRQSLGQGLEFLIYFQGNSAPDKSGLPSDRFSAERTGGSVSTLTIQRTQQEDSAVYLCASSSGLPGGSDTQYFGPGTRLTVL.

This sequence joins TRBV28 and TRBJ2-1; no clear D gene. CDR3 length: 14 residues. Germline loops: CDR1 MDHEN, CDR2 SYDVKM. V dropped 4 bases and J dropped 6 bases, with 13 bases sitting between them. CDR3 nucleotides: TGTGCCAGCAGTTCGTACGCGCCGTTCAATGAGCAGTTCTTC. Translation gives CASSSYAPFNEQFF. Using reference TRBV28 and TRBJ2-1 for the parts outside the CDR3, the full variable domain is DVKVTQSSRYLVKRTGEKVFLECVQDMDHENMFWYRQDPGLGLRLIYFSYDVKMKEKGDIPEGYSVSREKKERFSLILESASTNQTSMYLCASSSYAPFNEQFFGPGTRLTVL.

The chain has TRBV6-2 or TRBV6-3 and TRBJ2-3, with D tentatively TRBD2 (5 bases). This CDR3 has 15 residues. CDR1 is MNHEY and CDR2 is SVGEGT in the germline V gene. Deletions cut 4 bases from V and 6 bases from J, with 17 bases between. The DNA for the CDR3 is TGTGCCAGCAGTTTTATTAGCGAGGGAGTCGATACGCAGTATTTT. It yields the protein CASSFISEGVDTQYF.

By share, this clonotype counts as medium-sized. The chain has TRBV10-3 and TRBJ1-1; tentative D call: TRBD1 (5 bases). The CDR3 has 17 amino acids. In germline, CDR1 is ENHRY, CDR2 SYGVKD. V was pared by 4 bases and J by 0 bases, with 18 bases between. CDR3 nucleotide sequence: TGTGCCATCAGTGCAAGGGACGGGGAGGGAATGAACACTGAAGCTTTCTTT. It codes for CAISARDGEGMNTEAFF.

This clonotype is medium-sized by share. The chain has TRBV29-1 and TRBJ2-2, with 7 bases aligning to TRBD1. The CDR3 covers 14 residues. V gave up 5 bases and J gave up 0 bases; unmatched junction bases: 3. Germline CDR1 and CDR2: SQVTM and ANQGSEA. For the CDR3, the DNA is TGCAGCGTTCAGGACAGGACGAACACCGGGGAGCTGTTTTTT. It is translated as CSVQDRTNTGELFF.

The CDR3 sequence: CASSLVPLGGNEQFF. The CDR3 DNA follows: TGTGCCAGCAGCTTAGTGCCCCTAGGGGGCAATGAGCAGTTCTTC. The rearrangement uses TRBV7-8 and TRBJ2-1, with D perhaps TRBD1 (6 bases). The CDR3 has 15 amino acids. The germline V gene encodes CDR1 SGHVS and CDR2 FQNEAQ. The V end was cut by 1 base, the J end by 6 bases, with 13 bases between.